A selection of T cell receptor beta chains follows, all from one sample in a study of T cells after yellow fever vaccination. TCRdb passed the 5' RACE reads through MiXCR, listing each CDR3 protein once. The sample consists of about 30,000 distinct CDR3 sequences, just under 6.5% of them appearing once. This specimen was PBMCs, either bulk or a sorted T-cell subset (CD4+, CD8+, memory, or dextramer-sorted; not recorded which), taken on the day of the yellow fever booster vaccination. Source of these receptors: a man aged 25-40 years who received the YFV17D yellow fever vaccine. The CDR3 runs from the conserved cysteine through the conserved F or W. The order of the fields is J gene, V gene, clone size, D gene, CDR3 DNA, CDR3 protein. D genes are given only for firm matches. Clone sizes are shown as once, few, many or a size class.

j_call: TRBJ1-3
v_call: TRBV29-1
clone_size: many
d_call: TRBD1
cdr3_nt: TGCAGCGTTCAGGGGGCCGCTGGAAACACCATATATTTT
cdr3_aa: CSVQGAAGNTIYF

j_call: TRBJ1-5
v_call: TRBV20-1
clone_size: many
d_call: .
cdr3_nt: TGCAGTGCTAGAGATAGGGCCAGTTGGAATCAGCCCCAGCATTTT
cdr3_aa: CSARDRASWNQPQHF

j_call: TRBJ1-1
v_call: TRBV6-5
clone_size: many
d_call: TRBD1
cdr3_nt: TGTGCCAGCAGTTACTCGGGACGACAGGGATTGAACACTGAAGCTTTCTTT
cdr3_aa: CASSYSGRQGLNTEAFF

j_call: TRBJ2-7
v_call: TRBV3-1
clone_size: many
d_call: TRBD1
cdr3_nt: TGTGCCAGCAGCCAATTGGACAGGGGGCAGTACTTC
cdr3_aa: CASSQLDRGQYF

j_call: TRBJ2-7
v_call: TRBV28
clone_size: many
d_call: .
cdr3_nt: TGTGCCAGCAGTCGGACAGATACATCCTACGAGCAGTACTTC
cdr3_aa: CASSRTDTSYEQYF

j_call: TRBJ2-1
v_call: TRBV20-1
clone_size: many
d_call: TRBD2
cdr3_nt: TGCAGTGCTGCTACTAGCGGGAGGGCTGACAATGAGCAGTTCTTC
cdr3_aa: CSAATSGRADNEQFF

j_call: TRBJ2-7
v_call: TRBV27
clone_size: few
d_call: .
cdr3_nt: TGTGCCAGCAGTTTACGGCCGTTCTACGAGCAGTACTTC
cdr3_aa: CASSLRPFYEQYF

j_call: TRBJ2-1
v_call: TRBV6-2/TRBV6-3
clone_size: many
d_call: TRBD2
cdr3_nt: TGTGCCAGCAGTCCGGGACTAGCCAGCAATGAGCAGTTCTTC
cdr3_aa: CASSPGLASNEQFF

j_call: TRBJ2-7
v_call: TRBV20-1
clone_size: many
d_call: .
cdr3_nt: TGCAGTGCCTTGGACGGTACCTACGAGCAGTACTTC
cdr3_aa: CSALDGTYEQYF

j_call: TRBJ2-1
v_call: TRBV4-3
clone_size: many
d_call: TRBD2
cdr3_nt: TGCGCCAGCAGCCAACTGAGCGGGAGTGTGTTATTAGAGCAGTTCTTC
cdr3_aa: CASSQLSGSVLLEQFF

j_call: TRBJ2-3
v_call: TRBV11-2
clone_size: few
d_call: TRBD1
cdr3_nt: TGTGCCAGCAGCCCGCGGACAGGGAGGACAGATACGCAGTATTTT
cdr3_aa: CASSPRTGRTDTQYF

j_call: TRBJ2-3
v_call: TRBV2
clone_size: few
d_call: .
cdr3_nt: TGTGCCAGCAGACACCCCCGGGACCGGAGCACAGATACGCAGTATTTT
cdr3_aa: CASRHPRDRSTDTQYF

j_call: TRBJ1-5
v_call: TRBV18
clone_size: many
d_call: TRBD1
cdr3_nt: TGTGCCAGCTCACCAACAGGGGGCCAGCCCCAGCATTTT
cdr3_aa: CASSPTGGQPQHF

j_call: TRBJ2-7
v_call: TRBV7-2
clone_size: many
d_call: TRBD1
cdr3_nt: TGTGCCAGCAGCGCCCGGGACAGAGCGAGGTACGAGCAGTACTTC
cdr3_aa: CASSARDRARYEQYF

j_call: TRBJ1-6
v_call: TRBV7-8
clone_size: many
d_call: .
cdr3_nt: TGTGCCAGCAGCTCCCCGCCTAACCGGGATTCACCCCTCCACTTT
cdr3_aa: CASSSPPNRDSPLHF

j_call: TRBJ1-1
v_call: TRBV5-1
clone_size: many
d_call: .
cdr3_nt: TGCGCCAGCAGCACCCGCCGCTGGGGCACTGAAGCTTTCTTT
cdr3_aa: CASSTRRWGTEAFF

j_call: TRBJ1-3
v_call: TRBV5-8
clone_size: many
d_call: .
cdr3_nt: TGTGCCAGCAGCTTAACACGTATATATTTT
cdr3_aa: CASSLTRIYF

j_call: TRBJ2-5
v_call: TRBV27
clone_size: many
d_call: .
cdr3_nt: TGTGCCCACACCAGGCTGGGGGAACAAGAGACCCAGTACTTC
cdr3_aa: CAHTRLGEQETQYF

j_call: TRBJ2-1
v_call: TRBV6-5
clone_size: many
d_call: .
cdr3_nt: TGTGCCAGCAGTTACAGGCTACCTAGCTGGGGGTCAGAGCAGTTCTTC
cdr3_aa: CASSYRLPSWGSEQFF

j_call: TRBJ2-2
v_call: TRBV5-5
clone_size: many
d_call: .
cdr3_nt: TGTGCCAGCAGCTTTGGGGGACAAAACACCGGGGAGCTGTTTTTT
cdr3_aa: CASSFGGQNTGELFF

j_call: TRBJ2-7
v_call: TRBV20-1
clone_size: few
d_call: .
cdr3_nt: TGCAGTGCCACCGGTCCTAACAGGGGGGGCTACGAGCAGTACTTC
cdr3_aa: CSATGPNRGGYEQYF

j_call: TRBJ1-1
v_call: TRBV20-1
clone_size: many
d_call: .
cdr3_nt: TGCAGTGCAGCAAGCGGAATCGACACTGAAGCTTTCTTT
cdr3_aa: CSAASGIDTEAFF

j_call: TRBJ2-5
v_call: TRBV20-1
clone_size: many
d_call: .
cdr3_nt: TGCAGTGCTAGACGTCGACCAGAGACCCAGTACTTC
cdr3_aa: CSARRRPETQYF